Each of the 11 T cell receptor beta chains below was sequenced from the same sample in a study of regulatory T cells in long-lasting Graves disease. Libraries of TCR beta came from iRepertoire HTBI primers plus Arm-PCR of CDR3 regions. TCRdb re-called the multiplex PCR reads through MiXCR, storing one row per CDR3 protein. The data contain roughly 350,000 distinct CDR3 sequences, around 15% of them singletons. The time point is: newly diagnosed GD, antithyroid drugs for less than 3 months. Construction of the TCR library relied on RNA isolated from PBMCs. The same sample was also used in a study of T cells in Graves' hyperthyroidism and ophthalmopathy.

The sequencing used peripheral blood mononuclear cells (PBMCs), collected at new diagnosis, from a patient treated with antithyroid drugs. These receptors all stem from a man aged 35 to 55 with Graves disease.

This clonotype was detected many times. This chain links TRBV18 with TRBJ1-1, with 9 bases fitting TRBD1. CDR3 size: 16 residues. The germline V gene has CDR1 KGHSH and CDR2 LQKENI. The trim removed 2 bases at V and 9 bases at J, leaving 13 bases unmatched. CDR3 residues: CASSPSGQGTGMKAFF. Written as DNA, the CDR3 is TGTGCCAGCTCACCAAGCGGACAGGGGACCGGTATGAAAGCTTTCTTT.

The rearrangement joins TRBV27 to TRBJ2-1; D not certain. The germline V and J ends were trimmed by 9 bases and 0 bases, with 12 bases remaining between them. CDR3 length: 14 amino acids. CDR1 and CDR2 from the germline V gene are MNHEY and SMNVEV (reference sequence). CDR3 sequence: CASTDPSSYNEQFF. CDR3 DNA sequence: TGTGCCAGTACTGACCCGAGCTCCTACAATGAGCAGTTCTTC.

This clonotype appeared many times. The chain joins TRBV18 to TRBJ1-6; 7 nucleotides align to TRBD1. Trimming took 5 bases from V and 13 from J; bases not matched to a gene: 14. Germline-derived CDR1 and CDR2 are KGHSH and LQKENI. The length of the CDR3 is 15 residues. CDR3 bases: TGTGCCAGCTCAACCCGGGACAGCCTGTTCTCTCCCCTCCACTTT. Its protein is CASSTRDSLFSPLHF.

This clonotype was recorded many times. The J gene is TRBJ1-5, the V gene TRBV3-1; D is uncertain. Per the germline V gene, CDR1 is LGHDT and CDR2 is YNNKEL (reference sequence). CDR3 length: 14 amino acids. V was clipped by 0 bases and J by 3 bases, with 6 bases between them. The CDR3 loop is CASSQDGVNQPQHF. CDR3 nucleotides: TGTGCCAGCAGCCAAGACGGGGTCAATCAGCCCCAGCATTTT. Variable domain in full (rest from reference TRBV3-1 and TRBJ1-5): DTAVSQTPKYLVTQMGNDKSIKCEQNLGHDTMYWYKQDSKKFLKIMFSYNNKELIINETVPNRFSPKSPDKAHLNLHINSLELGDSAVYFCASSQDGVNQPQHFGDGTRLSIL.

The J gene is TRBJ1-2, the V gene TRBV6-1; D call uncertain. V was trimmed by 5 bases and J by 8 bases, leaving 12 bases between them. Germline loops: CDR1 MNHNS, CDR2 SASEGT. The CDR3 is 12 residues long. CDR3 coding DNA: TGTGCCAGCAGTAGCTTTCTCCGGGGCTACACCTTC. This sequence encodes CASSSFLRGYTF.

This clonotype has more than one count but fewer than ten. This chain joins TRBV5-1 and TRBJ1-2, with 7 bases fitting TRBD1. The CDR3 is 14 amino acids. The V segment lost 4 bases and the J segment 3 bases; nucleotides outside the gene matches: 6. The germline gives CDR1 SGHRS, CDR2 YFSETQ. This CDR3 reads CASSALTGDYGYTF. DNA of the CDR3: TGCGCCAGCAGCGCCTTAACAGGGGACTATGGCTACACCTTC.

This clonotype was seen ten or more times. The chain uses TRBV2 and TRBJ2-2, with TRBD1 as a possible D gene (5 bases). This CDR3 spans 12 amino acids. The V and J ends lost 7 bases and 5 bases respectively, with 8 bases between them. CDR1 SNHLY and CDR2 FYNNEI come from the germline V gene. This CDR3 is CASKGKTGELFF. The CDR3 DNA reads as TGTGCCAGCAAGGGGAAAACCGGGGAGCTGTTTTTT.

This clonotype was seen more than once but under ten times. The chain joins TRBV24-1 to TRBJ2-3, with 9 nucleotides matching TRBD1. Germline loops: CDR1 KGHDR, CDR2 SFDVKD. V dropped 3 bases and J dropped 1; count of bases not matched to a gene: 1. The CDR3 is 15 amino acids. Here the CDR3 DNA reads TGTGCCACCAGTGATCGACAGGGGGGCACAGATACGCAGTATTTT. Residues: CATSDRQGGTDTQYF.

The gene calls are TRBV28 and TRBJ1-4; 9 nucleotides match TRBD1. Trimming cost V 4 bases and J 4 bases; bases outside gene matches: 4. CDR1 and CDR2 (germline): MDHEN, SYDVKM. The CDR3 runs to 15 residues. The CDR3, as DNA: TGTGCCAGCAGTTCCCGGGGACAGGGTAATGAAAAACTGTTTTTT. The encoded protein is CASSSRGQGNEKLFF.

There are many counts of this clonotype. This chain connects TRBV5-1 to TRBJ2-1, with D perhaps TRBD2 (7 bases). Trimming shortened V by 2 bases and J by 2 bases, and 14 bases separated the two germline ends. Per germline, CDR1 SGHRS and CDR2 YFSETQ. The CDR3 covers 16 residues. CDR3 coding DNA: TGCGCCAGCAGCTTCGGGCGGGGGCCAACCTACAATGAGCAGTTCTTC. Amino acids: CASSFGRGPTYNEQFF.

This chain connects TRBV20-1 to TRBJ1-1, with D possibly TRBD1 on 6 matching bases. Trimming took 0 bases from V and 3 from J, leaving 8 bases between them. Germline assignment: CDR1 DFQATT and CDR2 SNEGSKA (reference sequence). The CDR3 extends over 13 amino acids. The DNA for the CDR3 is TGCAGTGCTAGAGACGGGGGCGACACTGAAGCTTTCTTT. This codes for CSARDGGDTEAFF.